The rows below give T cell receptor beta chains drawn from one sample of a study of T cell changes during pregnancy in multiple sclerosis. Measured with immunoSEQ multiplex PCR; TCRdb has only the in-frame clones, and not every one. Of under 100,000 clones in the sample, approximately 90% were seen once. The material sequenced was peripheral blood, taken in the first trimester of pregnancy. These receptors all come from a female donor in good health, enrolled as a control in a pregnancy study. CDR3s include the opening cysteine and the closing phenylalanine or tryptophan. Each record gives: V gene, clone size, D gene, J gene, CDR3 protein, CDR3 DNA. A D gene is named only where the DNA matches it firmly. Not all rows give a size; the values are once, few, many and, for expanded clones, a class.

TRBV7-6,NA,TRBD2,TRBJ2-1,CASSRRRGSVNEQFF,TGTGCCAGCAGCCGACGGCGGGGGTCGGTCAATGAGCAGTTCTTC
TRBV28,NA,NA,TRBJ1-5,CASSLYAGRGNQPQHF,TGTGCCAGCAGTTTATACGCGGGTCGGGGCAATCAGCCCCAGCATTTT
TRBV19,NA,NA,TRBJ1-6,CASSIARDGNSPLHF,TGTGCCAGTAGTATAGCCAGGGATGGGAATTCACCCCTCCACTTT
TRBV7-3,NA,NA,TRBJ1-2,CASSFPGLGLTF,TGTGCCAGCAGCTTCCCAGGGCTTGGCCTCACCTTC
TRBV11-2,once,NA,TRBJ1-1,CASSLAGSPVSVEAFF,TGTGCCAGCAGCTTAGCAGGCAGCCCCGTCTCGGTTGAAGCTTTCTTT
TRBV27,NA,NA,TRBJ2-1,CASMRRVQAEGNEQFF,TGTGCCAGCATGAGGAGGGTGCAGGCGGAGGGCAATGAGCAGTTCTTC
TRBV7-2,NA,NA,TRBJ1-3,CASSSPREGAGNTIYF,TGTGCCAGCAGCTCCCCCCGGGAGGGAGCTGGAAACACCATATATTTT
TRBV20-1,NA,NA,TRBJ1-2,CSAARLARYTF,TGCAGTGCCGCCCGACTGGCGCGCTACACCTTC
TRBV9,NA,TRBD1,TRBJ1-2,CASSVEQGPGSGYTF,TGTGCCAGCAGCGTAGAACAGGGGCCGGGGAGTGGCTACACCTTC
TRBV27,once,TRBD1,TRBJ2-1,CASSLTGGLYNEQFF,TGTGCCAGCAGTCTAACAGGGGGCCTCTACAATGAGCAGTTCTTC
TRBV7-2,NA,NA,TRBJ2-1,CASSLGQAPYNEQFF,TGTGCCAGCAGCTTAGGACAAGCTCCCTACAATGAGCAGTTCTTC
TRBV9,NA,TRBD1,TRBJ1-1,CASSVGTGRTEAFF,TGTGCCAGCAGCGTAGGGACAGGGAGGACTGAAGCTTTCTTT
TRBV4-1,NA,NA,TRBJ1-2,CASSQSVGEAGYTF,TGCGCCAGCAGCCAGAGCGTAGGGGAAGCTGGCTACACCTTC
TRBV6-5,once,NA,TRBJ1-2,CASSSFRGDSNGGYTF,TGTGCCAGCAGTTCATTTCGGGGGGACTCTAATGGTGGCTACACCTTC
TRBV15,NA,NA,TRBJ1-5,CAISGGVGRPQPQHF,TGTGCCATCAGCGGGGGGGTTGGCAGGCCTCAGCCCCAGCATTTT
TRBV5-1,NA,NA,TRBJ1-1,CASSPTAGLMAEAFF,TGCGCCAGCAGCCCCACGGCGGGGTTGATGGCTGAAGCTTTCTTT
TRBV11-1,NA,NA,TRBJ2-7,CASRTGTTTYEQYF,TGTGCCAGCCGGACCGGGACAACCACCTACGAGCAGTACTTC
TRBV6-1,few,NA,TRBJ1-6,CASHRVDNSPLHF,TGTGCCAGCCACCGGGTGGATAATTCACCCCTCCACTTT
TRBV5-4,NA,TRBD1,TRBJ1-1,CASSRSTGDTEAFF,TGTGCCAGCAGCCGATCGACAGGGGACACTGAAGCTTTCTTT
TRBV5-1,NA,TRBD1,TRBJ1-2,CASSYGQGVYGYTF,TGCGCCAGCAGCTACGGACAGGGGGTCTATGGCTACACCTTC
TRBV6-6,NA,NA,TRBJ1-4,CASSRGGRNEKLFF,TGTGCCAGCAGTCGCGGGGGGAGGAATGAAAAACTGTTTTTT
TRBV18,few,NA,TRBJ1-4,CASSPFTATNEKLFF,TGTGCCAGCTCACCATTCACTGCAACTAATGAAAAACTGTTTTTT
TRBV6-6,once,TRBD1,TRBJ1-5,CASRYTGGGNQPQHF,TGTGCCAGCAGGTACACAGGGGGAGGCAATCAGCCCCAGCATTTT
TRBV4-3,NA,NA,TRBJ1-1,CASSQGTTGPQAFF,TGCGCCAGCAGCCAGGGGACAACAGGCCCCCAAGCTTTCTTT
TRBV5-6,NA,NA,TRBJ2-2,CASSPGDRTGELFF,TGTGCCAGCAGCCCAGGGGATCGCACCGGGGAGCTGTTTTTT
TRBV27,NA,TRBD1,TRBJ2-7,CASMGTGRRAYEQYF,TGTGCCAGCATGGGGACAGGTCGAAGAGCCTACGAGCAGTACTTC
TRBV6-5,NA,NA,TRBJ1-2,CASSYGRNYGYTF,TGTGCCAGCTCCTACGGGAGGAACTATGGCTACACCTTC
TRBV7-8,NA,NA,TRBJ1-5,CASTAQGFNQPQHF,TGTGCCAGCACCGCCCAGGGTTTCAATCAGCCCCAGCATTTT
TRBV4-3,NA,TRBD2,TRBJ2-1,CASSQARRGYEQFF,TGCGCCAGCAGCCAAGCGAGGCGGGGGTATGAGCAGTTCTTC
TRBV5-6,NA,NA,TRBJ1-1,CASSYGTEAFF,TGTGCCAGCAGCTACGGTACTGAAGCTTTCTTT
TRBV29-1,NA,NA,TRBJ1-1,CSVYGGSVNTEAFF,TGCAGCGTCTACGGGGGAAGCGTGAACACTGAAGCTTTCTTT
TRBV19,few,NA,TRBJ2-7,CASSTGTFYEQYF,TGTGCCAGTAGTACTGGGACTTTCTACGAGCAGTACTTC
TRBV7-8,NA,TRBD1,TRBJ1-2,CASSSRYGTGAWANYGYTF,TGTGCCAGCAGCTCTCGTTATGGGACAGGGGCATGGGCTAACTATGGCTACACCTTC
TRBV6-5,NA,TRBD1,TRBJ1-2,CASSYRDRGLSGYTF,TGTGCCAGCAGTTACCGGGACAGGGGGCTGAGTGGCTACACCTTC
TRBV4-2,NA,TRBD2,TRBJ2-1,CASSRLAGDEQFF,TGTGCCAGCAGCCGGCTAGCGGGGGATGAGCAGTTCTTC
TRBV7-8,NA,NA,TRBJ2-1,CASSRTRSSYNEQFF,TGTGCCAGCAGCCGAACTAGGAGCTCCTACAATGAGCAGTTCTTC
TRBV6-4,NA,NA,TRBJ1-1,CASSDGGNTEAFF,TGTGCCAGCAGTGACGGGGGGAATACTGAAGCTTTCTTT
TRBV7-2,NA,TRBD2,TRBJ2-7,CASSLGLAGGLLYEQYF,TGTGCCAGCAGCTTGGGACTAGCGGGGGGGCTCTTGTACGAGCAGTACTTC
TRBV27,NA,NA,TRBJ2-1,CASSLRGPVSREQFF,TGTGCCAGCAGTTTAAGGGGTCCCGTCTCACGGGAGCAGTTCTTC
TRBV5-4,NA,NA,TRBJ1-1,CASSLNTEAFF,TGTGCCAGCAGTTTAAACACTGAAGCTTTCTTT
TRBV7-9,NA,NA,TRBJ1-4,CASSPPGVGANEKLFF,TGTGCCAGCAGCCCACCAGGGGTCGGGGCTAATGAAAAACTGTTTTTT
TRBV5-5,NA,NA,TRBJ1-1,CASSRPGTEAFF,TGTGCCAGCAGCCGACCGGGGACTGAAGCTTTCTTT
TRBV5-1,NA,NA,TRBJ1-5,CASSQNSNQPQHF,TGCGCCAGCAGCCAAAATAGCAATCAGCCCCAGCATTTT